The rows below give T cell receptor beta chains drawn from one sample of a study of cytomegalovirus exposure and HLA in healthy donors. Method: immunoSEQ multiplex PCR; TCRdb's copy keeps in-frame clones and lacks some. This sample contains around 76,000 clones. Sequencing was carried out using PBMCs. The origin of the receptors is a woman in her sixties or seventies in good health and CMV-seronegative. Each CDR3 is given with its conserved first and last residue. Each record gives: V gene, J gene, CDR3 length, D gene, CDR3 DNA, CDR3 protein. D genes are given only for firm matches.

TRBV6-5	TRBJ2-3	14	TRBD1	TGTGCCAGCAGAGGGGGCTATGGCACAGATACGCAGTATTTT	CASRGGYGTDTQYF
TRBV7-2	TRBJ1-5	16	TRBD1	TGTGCCAGCAGCCAACTGACAGGGGCGCCTCATCAGCCCCAGCATTTT	CASSQLTGAPHQPQHF
TRBV5-1	TRBJ2-5	13	-	TGCGCCACCCGAAGCCCAGGGTCAGAGACCCAGTACTTC	CATRSPGSETQYF
TRBV6-1	TRBJ2-3	17	TRBD2	TGTGCCAGCAGTGAAGGAATAGCGGGAGGGGCGATAGATACGCAGTATTTT	CASSEGIAGGAIDTQYF
TRBV6-6	TRBJ2-7	13	-	TGTGCCAGCAGTTACGCAGGGGCCTACGAGCAGTACTTC	CASSYAGAYEQYF
TRBV7-2	TRBJ2-3	18	-	TGTGCCAGCAGCTTCAGCGGATGGGGTCTTCGGCGCACAGATACGCAGTATTTT	CASSFSGWGLRRTDTQYF
TRBV5-1	TRBJ1-5	14	TRBD1	TGCGCCAGCAGCGAGACAGGGGCAAATCAGCCCCAGCATTTT	CASSETGANQPQHF
TRBV5-6	TRBJ2-7	15	TRBD1	TGTGCCAGCAGCTTGGGGGACAGGGTGCTCTACGAGCAGTACTTC	CASSLGDRVLYEQYF
TRBV4-2	TRBJ1-2	11	-	TGTGCCAGCAGCCATCTCTATGGCTACACCTTC	CASSHLYGYTF
TRBV7-2	TRBJ2-7	16	TRBD2	TGTGCCAGCAGCGAACTAGCGGGAGGGCCGACCTACGAGCAGTACTTC	CASSELAGGPTYEQYF
TRBV19	TRBJ1-2	15	-	TGTGCCAGTAGTCCGTGGGGGGGGCGGAACTATGGCTACACCTTC	CASSPWGGRNYGYTF
TRBV14	TRBJ2-1	13	-	TGTGCCAGCAGCCAAGATATCGGGAATGAGCAGTTCTTC	CASSQDIGNEQFF
TRBV9	TRBJ1-1	15	-	TGTGCCAGCAGCGTAGGGGGCATCATGAACACTGAAGCTTTCTTT	CASSVGGIMNTEAFF
TRBV7-9	TRBJ1-2	16	TRBD1	TGTGCCAGCAGCCCAGGACAGGCGGGTACTGTCTATGGCTACACCTTC	CASSPGQAGTVYGYTF
TRBV29-1	TRBJ1-3	13	-	TGCAGCGTTGGACAGTCCTCTGGAAACACCATATATTTT	CSVGQSSGNTIYF
TRBV27	TRBJ2-1	13	TRBD2	TGTGCCAGCAGTTCACTAGCGGGTGATGAGCAGTTCTTC	CASSSLAGDEQFF
TRBV27	TRBJ2-7	15	-	TGTGCCAGCAGTTTGGGACCCGGAGGGCTCTACGAGCAGTACTTC	CASSLGPGGLYEQYF
TRBV28	TRBJ2-1	17	-	TGTGCCAGCAGTTTATATGCGAGGGAGATAGGTGGCAATGAGCAGTTCTTC	CASSLYAREIGGNEQFF
TRBV6-1	TRBJ2-5	13	-	TGTGCCAGCAGTGAAGTCGGTCGGGAGACCCAGTACTTC	CASSEVGRETQYF
TRBV18	TRBJ2-5	17	TRBD1	TGTGCCAGCTCACGGGGGACAGGGGGAGTTGTGGCGGAGACCCAGTACTTC	CASSRGTGGVVAETQYF
TRBV28	TRBJ1-1	13	-	TGTGCCAGCAGTGTAACGGGGAGGGCTGAAGCTTTCTTT	CASSVTGRAEAFF
TRBV7-9	TRBJ2-2	13	TRBD1	TGTGCCAGTACAGGGGTGAACACCGGGGAGCTGTTTTTT	CASTGVNTGELFF
TRBV27	TRBJ2-7	15	-	TGTGCCAGCAGTTTTCACGCTAGTCCCTTCTACGAGCAGTACTTC	CASSFHASPFYEQYF
TRBV29-1	TRBJ2-3	15	TRBD2	TGCAGCGTTGCCGTAGCGGGAGGGCCGGCAGATACGCAGTATTTT	CSVAVAGGPADTQYF